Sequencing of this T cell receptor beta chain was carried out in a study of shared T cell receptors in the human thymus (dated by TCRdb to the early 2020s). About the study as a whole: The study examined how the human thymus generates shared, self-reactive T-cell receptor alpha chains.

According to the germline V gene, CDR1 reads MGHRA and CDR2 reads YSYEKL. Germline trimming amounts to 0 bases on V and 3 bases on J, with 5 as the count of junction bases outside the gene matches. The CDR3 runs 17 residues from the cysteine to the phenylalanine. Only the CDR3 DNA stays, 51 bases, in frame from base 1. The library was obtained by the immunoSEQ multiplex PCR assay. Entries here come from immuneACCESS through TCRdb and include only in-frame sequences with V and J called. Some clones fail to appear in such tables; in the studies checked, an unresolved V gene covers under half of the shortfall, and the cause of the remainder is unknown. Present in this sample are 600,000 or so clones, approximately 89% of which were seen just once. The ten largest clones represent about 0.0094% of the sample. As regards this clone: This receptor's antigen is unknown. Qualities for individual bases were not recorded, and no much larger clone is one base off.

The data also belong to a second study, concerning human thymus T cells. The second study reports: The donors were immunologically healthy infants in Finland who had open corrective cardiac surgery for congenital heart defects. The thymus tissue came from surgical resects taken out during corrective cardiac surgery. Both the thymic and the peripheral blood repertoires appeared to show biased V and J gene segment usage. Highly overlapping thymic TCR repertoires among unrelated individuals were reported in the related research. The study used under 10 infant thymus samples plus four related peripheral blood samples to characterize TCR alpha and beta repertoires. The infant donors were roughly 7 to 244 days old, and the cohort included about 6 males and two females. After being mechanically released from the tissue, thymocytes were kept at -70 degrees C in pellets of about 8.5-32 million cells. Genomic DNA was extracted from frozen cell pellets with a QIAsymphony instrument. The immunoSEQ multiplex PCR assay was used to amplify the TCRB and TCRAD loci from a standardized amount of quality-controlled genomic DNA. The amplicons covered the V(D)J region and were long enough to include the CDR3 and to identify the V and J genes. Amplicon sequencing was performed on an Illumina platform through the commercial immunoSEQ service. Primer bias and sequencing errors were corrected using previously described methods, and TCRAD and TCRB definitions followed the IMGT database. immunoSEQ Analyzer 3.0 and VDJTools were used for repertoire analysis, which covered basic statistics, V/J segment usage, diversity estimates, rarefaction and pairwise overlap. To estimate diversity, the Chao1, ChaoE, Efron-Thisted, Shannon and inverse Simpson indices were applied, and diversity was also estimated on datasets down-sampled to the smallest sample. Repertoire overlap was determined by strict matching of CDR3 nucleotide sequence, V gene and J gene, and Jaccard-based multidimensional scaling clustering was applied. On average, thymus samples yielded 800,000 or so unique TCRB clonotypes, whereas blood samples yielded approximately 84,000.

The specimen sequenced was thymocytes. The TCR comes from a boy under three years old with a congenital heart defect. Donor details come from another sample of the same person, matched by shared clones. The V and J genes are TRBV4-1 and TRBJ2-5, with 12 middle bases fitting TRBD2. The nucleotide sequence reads TGCGCCAGCAGCCAAGACCAGACTAGCGGGGGTAAAGAGACCCAGTACTTC. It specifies CASSQDQTSGGKETQYF.